These T cell receptor beta chains were read from a single sample in a study of CD4 T cells in relation to SARS-CoV-2 and coronaviruses. No antigens are known for them. The protocol was immunoSEQ multiplex PCR, while the TCRdb copy is restricted to in-frame clones and leaves out a portion. This sample has about 38,000 clones; roughly 80% occur once, and the top ten carry roughly 20%. The sample was memory CD4+ T cells from PBMCs, cultured in vitro. The receptor source for this set is an adult with COVID-19. CDR3s include the opening cysteine and the closing phenylalanine or tryptophan. Fields, in order: clone size, V gene, D gene, J gene, CDR3 protein, CDR3 DNA. A D gene is named only where the DNA matches it firmly. Only some rows state a clone size, as once, few, many or a class for expanded clones.

once,TRBV7-9,.,TRBJ1-2,CASSPLRDGYTF,TGTGCCAGCAGCCCACTCAGGGATGGCTACACCTTC
.,TRBV6-2/TRBV6-3,TRBD2,TRBJ2-2,CASSPTPGTSGSLAGELFF,TGTGCCAGCAGCCCTACCCCCGGGACTAGCGGGAGTCTGGCCGGGGAGCTGTTTTTT
.,TRBV7-9,TRBD2,TRBJ2-1,CASSFGRAMYNEQFF,TGTGCCAGCAGCTTCGGGAGGGCCATGTACAATGAGCAGTTCTTC
.,TRBV5-4,TRBD2,TRBJ2-1,CASSAGLAGGRNEQFF,TGTGCCAGCAGCGCGGGACTAGCGGGAGGGCGGAATGAGCAGTTCTTC
.,TRBV7-3,.,TRBJ2-3,CASSISSTDTQYF,TGTGCCAGCAGTATCAGTAGCACAGATACGCAGTATTTT
.,TRBV7-6,TRBD2,TRBJ2-2,CASSNVAGYTGELFF,TGTGCCAGCAGCAACGTAGCGGGATACACCGGGGAGCTGTTTTTT
.,TRBV7-2,.,TRBJ1-1,CASSSYLDREAFF,TGTGCCAGCAGCTCGTACTTAGACAGGGAAGCTTTCTTT
.,TRBV5-4,.,TRBJ1-4,CASSLRGATNEKLFF,TGTGCCAGCAGCCTTCGTGGGGCAACTAATGAAAAACTGTTTTTT
.,TRBV18,TRBD1,TRBJ2-7,CASSEKGARLYEQYF,TGTGCCAGCTCGGAAAAGGGGGCGCGACTGTACGAGCAGTACTTC
once,TRBV7-2,.,TRBJ1-5,CASSWGHDQPQHF,TGTGCCAGCAGCTGGGGACACGATCAGCCCCAGCATTTT
.,TRBV4-1,TRBD1,TRBJ1-2,CASSQVGTANYGYTF,TGCGCCAGCAGCCAAGTAGGGACAGCAAACTATGGCTACACCTTC
.,TRBV7-3,.,TRBJ1-1,CASSLGGSNTEAFF,TGTGCCAGCAGCTTAGGGGGGTCGAACACTGAAGCTTTCTTT
.,TRBV3-1/TRBV3-2,TRBD2,TRBJ2-7,CASRHSGRGGEQYF,TGTGCCAGCAGACATAGCGGGAGGGGGGGCGAGCAGTACTTC
.,TRBV12-3/TRBV12-4,.,TRBJ2-7,CATRSGLTYEQYF,TGTGCCACCCGATCAGGTCTTACCTACGAGCAGTACTTC
.,TRBV12-3/TRBV12-4,.,TRBJ2-7,CASSLRVFYEQYF,TGTGCCAGCAGTTTGAGGGTTTTCTACGAGCAGTACTTC
.,TRBV20-1,.,TRBJ2-7,CSARSGHEQYF,TGCAGTGCTAGATCGGGGCACGAGCAGTACTTC
few,TRBV7-2,.,TRBJ2-1,CASGPRGYNEQFF,TGTGCCAGCGGGCCTAGAGGCTACAATGAGCAGTTCTTC
.,TRBV6-1,.,TRBJ1-5,CASSDDSSNQPQHF,TGTGCCAGCAGTGACGACAGTAGCAATCAGCCCCAGCATTTT
.,TRBV29-1,.,TRBJ2-1,CSVEDFRDSNNEQFF,TGCAGCGTTGAAGATTTTCGGGATTCGAACAATGAGCAGTTCTTC
.,TRBV4-1,TRBD2,TRBJ2-5,CASSQDLGGFKRVETQYF,TGCGCCAGCAGCCAAGATTTGGGAGGGTTCAAGCGGGTAGAGACCCAGTACTTC
.,TRBV12-5,.,TRBJ2-3,CASADGQSTDTQYF,TGTGCTAGTGCCGATGGACAGAGCACAGATACGCAGTATTTT
.,TRBV11-2,.,TRBJ2-1,CASTPRSGSYNEQFF,TGTGCCAGCACCCCTAGGAGCGGCTCCTACAATGAGCAGTTCTTC
.,TRBV27,.,TRBJ2-7,CASSGNAGEQYF,TGTGCCAGCAGTGGGAATGCCGGTGAGCAGTACTTC
.,TRBV30,.,TRBJ2-5,CAWSPLARETQYF,TGTGCCTGGAGCCCACTAGCCAGGGAGACCCAGTACTTC
few,TRBV7-9,.,TRBJ2-2,CASSLNYGSGVNTGELFF,TGTGCCAGCAGCTTAAATTATGGGTCTGGAGTCAACACCGGGGAGCTGTTTTTT
.,TRBV6-2/TRBV6-3,.,TRBJ2-2,CASSYDPRRAGELFF,TGTGCCAGCAGTTACGACCCCAGGAGGGCCGGGGAGCTGTTTTTT
.,TRBV19,TRBD1,TRBJ2-7,CATRQGDHSYEQYF,TGTGCCACGAGACAGGGGGATCACTCCTACGAGCAGTACTTC
.,TRBV7-6,TRBD2,TRBJ2-3,CASSLVLAVDTDTQYF,TGTGCCAGCAGCTTAGTACTAGCGGTAGACACAGATACGCAGTATTTT
.,TRBV12-3/TRBV12-4,TRBD2,TRBJ2-7,CASTRTSREQYF,TGTGCCAGCACCCGGACTAGCCGCGAGCAGTACTTC
.,TRBV28,.,TRBJ2-3,CASSLTNRGRSQYF,TGTGCCAGCAGTTTAACGAATCGCGGCCGGTCGCAGTATTTT
.,TRBV5-1,.,TRBJ2-2,CASSLEAISVATGELFF,TGCGCCAGCAGCTTGGAAGCCATATCGGTCGCCACCGGGGAGCTGTTTTTT
.,TRBV9,TRBD1,TRBJ2-2,CASSETGTGANTGELFF,TGTGCCAGCAGCGAAACCGGGACAGGGGCGAACACCGGGGAGCTGTTTTTT
.,TRBV28,.,TRBJ2-7,CASRRRDYEQYF,TGTGCCAGCAGACGACGGGACTACGAGCAGTACTTC
once,TRBV21-1,.,TRBJ2-5,CASKRQWGVQETQYF,TGTGCCAGCAAAAGACAGTGGGGCGTCCAAGAGACCCAGTACTTC
.,TRBV6-1,.,TRBJ2-3,CASSEWFPGLADADTQYF,TGTGCCAGCAGTGAATGGTTCCCGGGGTTAGCGGACGCAGATACGCAGTATTTT
.,TRBV28,.,TRBJ2-1,CASSFGAEQFF,TGTGCCAGCAGTTTTGGGGCTGAGCAGTTCTTC
.,TRBV7-9,.,TRBJ2-5,CASRVYPRQETQYF,TGTGCCAGCCGCGTTTATCCGAGGCAGGAGACCCAGTACTTC
.,TRBV10-3,.,TRBJ2-1,CAIRLGSEQFF,TGTGCCATCAGACTAGGGTCTGAGCAGTTCTTC
.,TRBV2,.,TRBJ1-1,CASSEIAGLNTEAFF,TGTGCCAGCAGTGAAATTGCAGGACTGAACACTGAAGCTTTCTTT
.,TRBV3-1/TRBV3-2,TRBD2,TRBJ2-5,CASSLTAGVGTQYF,TGTGCCAGCAGCCTAACAGCGGGAGTAGGGACCCAGTACTTC
.,TRBV7-2,.,TRBJ2-2,CASSDGPNTGELFF,TGTGCCAGCAGCGACGGACCGAACACCGGGGAGCTGTTTTTT
.,TRBV29-1,.,TRBJ2-3,CSVEWESTDTQYF,TGCAGCGTTGAATGGGAGAGCACAGATACGCAGTATTTT
.,TRBV28,.,TRBJ2-1,CASKLRSLSSYNEQFF,TGTGCCAGCAAATTAAGGAGCCTCAGCTCCTACAATGAGCAGTTCTTC
.,TRBV3-1/TRBV3-2,.,TRBJ2-5,CARRRRDDQETQYF,TGTGCCAGGAGGAGGCGGGATGACCAAGAGACCCAGTACTTC
.,TRBV4-2,.,TRBJ2-1,CASSQVNPQDTNEQFF,TGTGCCAGCAGCCAAGTAAATCCGCAGGATACGAATGAGCAGTTCTTC
.,TRBV7-2,TRBD1,TRBJ1-4,CASRQNSGTGEKLFF,TGTGCCAGCAGGCAAAATTCTGGGACAGGTGAAAAACTGTTTTTT
once,TRBV10-3,.,TRBJ1-4,CATHGRDVEKLFF,TGTGCCACGCATGGGAGGGACGTTGAAAAACTGTTTTTT